Presented here are 8 T cell receptor beta chains from one specimen sequenced in a study of cytomegalovirus exposure and HLA in healthy donors. PCR amplification relied on 60 Vbeta primers (plus 13 Jbeta primers). The protocol was immunoSEQ multiplex PCR, while the TCRdb copy is restricted to in-frame clones and leaves out a portion. The table lists about 140,000 clones, 73% of them singletons, with 1% to 1.5% in the top ten. The sample consisted of PBMCs. The receptors originated from a middle-aged woman in good health and CMV-seronegative.

The rearrangement links TRBV5-6 to TRBJ2-2, with 11 bases identical to TRBD2. Germline trimming cut 2 bases from V and 1 base from J; bases unmatched to any gene: 7. In germline, CDR1 is SGHDT, CDR2 YYEEEE. The length of the CDR3 is 18 residues. The CDR3 DNA sequence: TGTGCCAGCAGCTTAGGATTACTAGCGGGGGTGAACACCGGGGAGCTGTTTTTT. Its protein product is CASSLGLLAGVNTGELFF.

The chain recombines TRBV15 with TRBJ2-7, with 8 bases lining up with TRBD1. Germline V gene data show CDR1 as LNHNV and CDR2 as YYDKDF (reference sequence). Trimming cost V 2 bases and J 3 bases; bases outside gene matches: 9. This CDR3 contains 16 residues. CDR3 sequence reads: CATSRPNGQGIYEQYF. The CDR3 DNA follows: TGTGCCACCAGCAGACCGAACGGACAGGGAATCTACGAGCAGTACTTC.

This sequence joins TRBV6-1 and TRBJ1-1; D call uncertain. Trimming took 2 bases from V and 6 from J, leaving 10 bases between them. The CDR3 extends over 13 amino acids. Germline V gene sequence: CDR1 MNHNS, CDR2 SASEGT. The CDR3 region is CASSELVGAEAFF. DNA of the CDR3: TGTGCCAGCAGTGAATTGGTCGGGGCTGAAGCTTTCTTT.

The chain uses TRBV19 and TRBJ1-5, with D uncertain. Germline-derived CDR1 and CDR2 are LNHDA and SQIVND (reference sequence). The CDR3 length is 15 residues. With 0 bases removed from V and 2 bases from J, the gap between germline ends came to 8 bases. The CDR3 is CASSIEGARNQPQHF. In DNA form, the CDR3 reads TGTGCCAGTAGTATAGAGGGCGCTCGCAATCAGCCCCAGCATTTT.

This clone has only a few counts. The chain carries TRBV5-8 and TRBJ2-7, with D possibly TRBD2 on 5 matching bases. The germline V gene has CDR1 SGHTS and CDR2 YDEGEE. This CDR3 is built from 13 residues. Between the trimmed V and J ends, which lost 4 bases and 3 bases, there was a span of 11 bases. The CDR3 loop is CASSQTGVYEQYF. Here the CDR3 DNA reads TGTGCCAGCAGCCAGACCGGGGTCTACGAGCAGTACTTC.

The chain carries TRBV5-4 and TRBJ2-3, with D unresolved. The V gene's germline CDR1 is SGHNT and CDR2 YYREEE (reference sequence). V lost 1 base and J lost 1, with 4 bases in between. There are 13 residues in the CDR3. The CDR3 region has the DNA TGTGCCAGCAGCTTGTCGGGCACAGATACGCAGTATTTT. Its protein product is CASSLSGTDTQYF. Full variable domain (remainder filled in from reference TRBV5-4 and TRBJ2-3): ETGVTQSPTHLIKTRGQQVTLRCSSQSGHNTVSWYQQALGQGPQFIFQYYREEENGRGNFPPRFSGLQFPNYSSELNVNALELDDSALYLCASSLSGTDTQYFGPGTRLTVL.

This clone appeared a single time. The J gene is TRBJ1-2, the V gene TRBV28; TRBD1 is a possible D gene (6 bases). The germline gives CDR1 MDHEN, CDR2 SYDVKM. The CDR3 length is 13 residues. Trimming pared 6 bases from V and 7 bases from J, leaving 15 bases between. In DNA, the CDR3 is TGTGCCAGCAGCACATACGCGGGGGCTGGCTACACCTTC. The encoded protein is CASSTYAGAGYTF.

The chain is built from TRBV5-1 and TRBJ2-7; D is possibly TRBD2 (5 bases). The CDR3 is 14 residues long. Trimming removed 3 bases at V and 1 base at J, with 11 bases between. Germline-derived CDR1 and CDR2 are SGHRS and YFSETQ. The CDR3 reads CASSSGSGSYEQYF. The CDR3 coding sequence is TGCGCCAGCAGCTCCGGGTCGGGGTCCTACGAGCAGTACTTC.